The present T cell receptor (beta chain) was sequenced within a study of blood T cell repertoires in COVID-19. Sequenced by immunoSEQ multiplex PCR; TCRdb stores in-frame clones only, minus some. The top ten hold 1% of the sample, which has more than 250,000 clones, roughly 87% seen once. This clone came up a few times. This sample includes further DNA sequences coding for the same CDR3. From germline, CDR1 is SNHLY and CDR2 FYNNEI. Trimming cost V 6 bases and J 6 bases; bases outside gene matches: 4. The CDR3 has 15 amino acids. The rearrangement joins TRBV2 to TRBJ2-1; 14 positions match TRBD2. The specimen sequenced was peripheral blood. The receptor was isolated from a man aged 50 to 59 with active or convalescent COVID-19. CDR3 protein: CASRTGTSGSNEQFF. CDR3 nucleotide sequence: TGTGCCAGCAGGACCGGGACTAGCGGGAGCAATGAGCAGTTCTTC.